This passage covers 11 T cell receptor beta chains from one sample sequenced in a study of vaccination and CD4 T cells after COVID-19. Sequenced with the Oncomine TCR Beta short-read assay was DNA taken from cultured CD4+ T cells. TCRdb re-derived calls from the PCR reads in MiXCR, one entry per CDR3 protein. The table shows 15,000 to 20,000 distinct CDR3 sequences, with roughly 57% occurring only once. Regarding time point: late sampling 161 to 241 days after vaccination in three convalescent patients. Treatment in this sample: approximately 11-day PBMC culture with coronavirus spike peptide pools or control peptides (ViraFEST assay). For these receptors, no antigen is known. This material consisted of CD4+ T cells from blood, cultured in vitro, taken about 7 months after SARS-CoV-2 vaccination. The source is a human donor who had recovered from COVID-19.

The rearrangement joins TRBV11-3 to TRBJ2-7; TRBD2 matches at 12 bases. The V gene's germline CDR1 is SGHNT and CDR2 YENEEA. This CDR3 is built from 14 residues. The J segment lost 3 bases and the V segment lost 3 bases, leaving 0 bases of the junction unmatched. For the CDR3, the DNA is TGTGCCAGCAGCTTGACTAGCGGGAGCTACGAGCAGTACTTC. Its protein product is CASSLTSGSYEQYF.

This clonotype was found a few times. The chain recombines TRBV5-8 with TRBJ2-5, with 9 nucleotides matching TRBD2. This CDR3 is 15 amino acids long. Germline-derived CDR1 and CDR2 are SGHTS and YDEGEE. V lost 2 bases to trimming and J lost 4 bases; unmatched junction nucleotides: 6. CDR3 amino acids: CASSLWAGGPETQYF. The CDR3 region has the DNA TGTGCCAGCAGCTTATGGGCGGGAGGGCCAGAGACCCAGTACTTC.

This clonotype appeared once. This chain joins TRBV7-3 and TRBJ1-5; D ambiguous. Germline V gene data show CDR1 as SGHTA and CDR2 as FQGTGA. CDR3 length: 13 amino acids. Trimming removed 0 bases at V and 9 bases at J, with 9 bases between. The CDR3 sequence is CASSLTPGGPQHF. DNA of the CDR3: TGTGCCAGCAGCTTAACCCCCGGCGGGCCCCAGCATTTT.

The sample holds a few counts of this clonotype. J is TRBJ2-7 and V is TRBV11-1; D gene uncertain. The V end was cut by 5 bases, the J end by 2 bases, with 10 bases between. The CDR3 contains 13 residues. Germline lookup yields CDR1 SGHAT and CDR2 FQDESV (reference sequence). The CDR3 loop is CASSQTSAYEQYF. In DNA, the CDR3 is TGTGCCAGCAGCCAGACAAGCGCCTACGAGCAGTACTTC.

This clonotype was observed a single time. This chain uses TRBV19 with TRBJ1-2; 11 bases are shared with TRBD1. Germline assignment: CDR1 LNHDA and CDR2 SQIVND (reference sequence). Trimming at V came to 5 bases and at J to 4 bases, leaving 3 bases not matched to a gene. There are 14 residues in the CDR3. CDR3 sequence (DNA): TGTGCCAGTAGTCCAGGGACAGGGGGCTATGGCTACACCTTC. This sequence encodes CASSPGTGGYGYTF.

The chain has TRBV10-3 and TRBJ1-1, with D possibly being TRBD1 (6 bases). Germline loops: CDR1 ENHRY, CDR2 SYGVKD. Trimming removed 4 bases at V and 0 bases at J, with 15 bases between. The CDR3 consists of 16 residues. The CDR3 DNA reads TGTGCCATCAGTGGTTCGGAGACAGGCTTGAACACTGAAGCTTTCTTT. Its protein is CAISGSETGLNTEAFF.

J is TRBJ2-2 and V is TRBV6-2 or TRBV6-3, with D possibly TRBD1 on 6 matching bases. There are 14 residues in the CDR3. CDR1 and CDR2 (germline): MNHEY, SVGEGT. The germline V and J ends were trimmed by 6 bases and 4 bases, with 12 bases remaining between them. The CDR3 DNA reads TGTGCCAGCAGCCCGGACAGAACCACCGGGGAGCTGTTTTTT. As protein: CASSPDRTTGELFF.

The rearrangement uses TRBV28 and TRBJ2-3; no definite D call. The CDR3 length is 16 residues. Germline V lookup: CDR1 MDHEN, CDR2 SYDVKM. The germline V and J ends were trimmed by 3 bases and 5 bases, with 18 bases remaining between them. The CDR3 DNA sequence: TGTGCCAGCAGTTTGTTAGCAAATATGGGAAGAGATACGCAGTATTTT. This translates into CASSLLANMGRDTQYF.

The chain links TRBV20-1 to TRBJ2-1; 8 bases are shared with TRBD2. There are 16 residues in the CDR3. V lost 1 base to trimming and J lost 6 bases; unmatched junction nucleotides: 11. From germline, CDR1 is DFQATT and CDR2 SNEGSKA (reference sequence). DNA of the CDR3: TGCAGTGCTAGAGTGACGAGCGGGGGCAATTTCAATGAGCAGTTCTTC. As protein: CSARVTSGGNFNEQFF.

This chain joins TRBV6-2 or TRBV6-3 and TRBJ2-7, with 8 bases that match TRBD2. Looked up from germline, CDR1 is MNHEY and CDR2 is SVGEGT. V shed 11 bases, J shed 3 bases, and the junction held 9 bases outside the gene matches. CDR3 size: 13 residues. The CDR3 bases are TGTGCCGGCCGACGCGGGGGGAGCTACGAGCAGTACTTC. Protein: CAGRRGGSYEQYF.

This clonotype has a single count. Given a much more abundant clone one base away, this may be a read error. The rearrangement links TRBV4-3 to TRBJ2-2; D uncertain. Trimming left V 0 bases short and J 1 base short, with 15 bases between. The CDR3 extends over 18 amino acids. Germline lookup yields CDR1 LGHNA and CDR2 YSLEER. The CDR3 sequence is CASSQEAMAHLNTGELFF. CDR3 sequence (DNA): TGCGCCAGCAGCCAAGAAGCGATGGCCCATCTGAACACCGGGGAGCTGTTTTTT.